The 10 T cell receptor beta chains below were found in one sample sequenced in a study of shared clonotypes between healthy human individuals. Using immunoSEQ multiplex PCR, the repertoire was profiled, and TCRdb retains in-frame clones only, with some absent. The sample lists roughly 500,000 clones, about 95% occurring once. The sample consisted of naive CD4+ T cells sorted from blood. Described subset: CD45RA+ positively selected. These receptors all come from a woman between 25 and 40 years old in good health.

The V gene is TRBV27, the J gene TRBJ1-5, with a tentative D call TRBD1 (6 bases). The V gene lost 5 bases and the J gene lost 6 bases, with 14 bases spanning the gap. There are 14 residues in the CDR3. In germline, CDR1 is MNHEY, CDR2 SMNVEV (reference sequence). The CDR3 bases are TGTGCCAGCAGTCTACAGGGAAAGATTCAGCCCCAGCATTTT. Its protein is CASSLQGKIQPQHF.

This clone was picked up one time. This rearrangement joins TRBV19 to TRBJ2-4; D is possibly TRBD2 (6 bases). V was clipped by 2 bases and J by 9 bases, with 17 bases between them. Germline loops: CDR1 LNHDA, CDR2 SQIVND (reference sequence). CDR3 length equals 15 residues. Here the CDR3 DNA reads TGTGCCAGTAGTATAAGGAGGGCGGATCTGGGCATTCAGTACTTC. Amino acids: CASSIRRADLGIQYF.

V is TRBV6-6 and J is TRBJ1-5; no reliable D call. V was trimmed by 7 bases and J by 3 bases, leaving 13 bases between them. The CDR3 is 14 amino acids. Germline assignment: CDR1 MNHNY and CDR2 SVGAGI (reference sequence). The CDR3 protein is CASTLHRDNQPQHF. As DNA, the CDR3 is TGTGCCAGCACTCTCCACAGAGACAATCAGCCCCAGCATTTT.

A single count supports this clone. V is TRBV4-1 and J is TRBJ1-5, with D uncertain. Trimming cost V 2 bases and J 4 bases, with 9 bases left between them. Germline V lookup: CDR1 MGHRA, CDR2 YSYEKL. CDR3 length equals 14 residues. This chain's CDR3 is CASSQPGRNQPQHF. The CDR3 nucleotides are TGCGCCAGCAGCCAACCGGGCCGGAATCAGCCCCAGCATTTT.

This chain joins TRBV6-5 and TRBJ2-1; TRBD2 might be the D (6 bases). The CDR3 has 14 amino acids. In germline, CDR1 is MNHEY, CDR2 SVGAGI. V gave up 5 bases and J gave up 2 bases, with 10 bases separating them. The CDR3, as DNA: TGTGCCAGCAGTATTAAGCGGGCCTACAATGAGCAGTTCTTC. It translates to CASSIKRAYNEQFF.

The gene calls are TRBV6-6 and TRBJ1-5; 11 nucleotides align to TRBD1. The V gene's germline CDR1 is MNHNY and CDR2 SVGAGI (reference sequence). The trim removed 4 bases at V and 6 bases at J, leaving 5 bases unmatched. The CDR3 totals 15 residues. The CDR3 DNA reads as TGTGCCAGCAGTTCCGCGGACAGGGGGCTTCAGCCCCAGCATTTT. Encoded protein: CASSSADRGLQPQHF.

The CDR3, as DNA: TGTGCCAGCAGCTTATTCCGGCTAGCGGGAGTCAGGGCAGATACGCAGTATTTT. Translation: CASSLFRLAGVRADTQYF. This chain uses TRBV7-8 with TRBJ2-3; 10 bases agree with TRBD2. This CDR3 comprises 18 residues. Trimming took 2 bases from V and 4 from J; bases not matched to a gene: 12. The germline V gene encodes CDR1 SGHVS and CDR2 FQNEAQ.

The count of this clone is one. The genes are TRBV28 and TRBJ2-2; D unclear. The CDR3 length is 15 residues. Per germline, CDR1 MDHEN and CDR2 SYDVKM. V was trimmed by 6 bases and J by 1 base, leaving 12 bases between them. The chain's CDR3 is CASRIQRLNTGELFF. The CDR3 DNA follows: TGTGCCAGCAGGATACAGAGACTGAACACCGGGGAGCTGTTTTTT.

This clone has a handful of counts. V is TRBV19 and J is TRBJ1-3; perhaps TRBD1 as D (5 bases). This CDR3 spans 14 amino acids. Per germline, CDR1 LNHDA and CDR2 SQIVND (reference sequence). Trimming stripped 7 bases from V and 2 bases from J, with 12 bases between. This chain's CDR3 is CASTQTVTGNTIYF. CDR3 sequence (DNA): TGTGCCAGTACCCAGACAGTAACTGGAAACACCATATATTTT. Supplemented by reference TRBV19 and TRBJ1-3, the full variable domain reads DGGITQSPKYLFRKEGQNVTLSCEQNLNHDAMYWYRQDPGQGLRLIYYSQIVNDFQKGDIAEGYSVSREKKESFPLTVTSAQKNPTAFYLCASTQTVTGNTIYFGEGSWLTVV.

The chain has TRBV5-1 and TRBJ2-2; D may be TRBD1 or TRBD2 (6 bases each). CDR3 length: 14 amino acids. Germline V gene data show CDR1 as SGHRS and CDR2 as YFSETQ. V gave up 2 bases and J gave up 7 bases, with 12 bases separating them. The CDR3 bases are TGCGCCAGCAGCTTTGGGGGGCGAGGCGGGGAGCTGTTTTTT. Translated, it gives CASSFGGRGGELFF.